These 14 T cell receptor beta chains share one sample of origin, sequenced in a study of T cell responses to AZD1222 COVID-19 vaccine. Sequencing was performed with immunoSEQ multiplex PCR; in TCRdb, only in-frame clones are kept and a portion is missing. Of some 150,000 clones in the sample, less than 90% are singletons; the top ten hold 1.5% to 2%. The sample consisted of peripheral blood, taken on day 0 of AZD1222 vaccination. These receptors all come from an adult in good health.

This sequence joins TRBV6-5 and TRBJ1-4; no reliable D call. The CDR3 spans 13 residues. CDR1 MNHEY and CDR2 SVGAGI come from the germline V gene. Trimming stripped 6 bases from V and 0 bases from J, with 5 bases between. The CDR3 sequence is CASRNPTNEKLFF. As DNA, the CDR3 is TGTGCCAGCAGAAATCCAACTAATGAAAAACTGTTTTTT.

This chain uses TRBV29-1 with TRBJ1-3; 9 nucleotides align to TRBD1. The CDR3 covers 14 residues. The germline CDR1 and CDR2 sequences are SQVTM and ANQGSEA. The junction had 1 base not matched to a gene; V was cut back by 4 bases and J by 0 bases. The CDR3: CSVGQGVSGNTIYF. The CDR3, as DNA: TGCAGCGTTGGACAGGGGGTCTCTGGAAACACCATATATTTT.

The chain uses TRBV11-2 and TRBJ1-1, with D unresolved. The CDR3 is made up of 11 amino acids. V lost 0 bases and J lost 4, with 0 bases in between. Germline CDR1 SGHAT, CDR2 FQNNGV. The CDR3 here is CASSLDTEAFF. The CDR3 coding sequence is TGTGCCAGCAGCTTAGACACTGAAGCTTTCTTT.

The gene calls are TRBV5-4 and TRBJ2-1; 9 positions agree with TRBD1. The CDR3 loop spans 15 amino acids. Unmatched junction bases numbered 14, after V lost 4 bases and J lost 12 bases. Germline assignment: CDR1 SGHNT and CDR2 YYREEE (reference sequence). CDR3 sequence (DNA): TGTGCCAGCAGCCCGGGGGGACAGGGTCCCTATTTGCAGTTCTTC. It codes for CASSPGGQGPYLQFF.

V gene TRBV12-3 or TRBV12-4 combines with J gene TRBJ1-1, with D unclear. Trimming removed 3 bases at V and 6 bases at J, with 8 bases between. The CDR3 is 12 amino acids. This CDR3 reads CASSFIGAEAFF. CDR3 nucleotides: TGTGCCAGCAGTTTCATTGGGGCTGAAGCTTTCTTT.

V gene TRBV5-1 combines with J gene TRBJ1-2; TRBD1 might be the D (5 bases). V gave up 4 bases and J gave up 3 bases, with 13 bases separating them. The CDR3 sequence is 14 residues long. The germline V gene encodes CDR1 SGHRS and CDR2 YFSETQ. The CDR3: CASSPGGVDYGYTF. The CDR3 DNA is TGCGCCAGCAGCCCCGGAGGGGTTGACTATGGCTACACCTTC.

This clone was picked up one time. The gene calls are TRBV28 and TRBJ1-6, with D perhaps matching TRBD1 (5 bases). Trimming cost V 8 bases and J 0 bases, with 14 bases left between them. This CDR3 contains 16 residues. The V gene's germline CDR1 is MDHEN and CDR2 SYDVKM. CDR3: CASYRGGSSYNSPLHF. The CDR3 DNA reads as TGTGCCAGCTATCGGGGGGGGAGCTCCTATAATTCACCCCTCCACTTT.

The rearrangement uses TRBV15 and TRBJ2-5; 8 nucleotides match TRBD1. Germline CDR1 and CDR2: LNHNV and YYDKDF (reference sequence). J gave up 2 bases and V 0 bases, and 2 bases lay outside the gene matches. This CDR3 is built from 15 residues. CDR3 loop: CATSRDRTGQETQYF. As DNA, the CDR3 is TGTGCCACCAGCAGAGATAGGACAGGGCAAGAGACCCAGTACTTC.

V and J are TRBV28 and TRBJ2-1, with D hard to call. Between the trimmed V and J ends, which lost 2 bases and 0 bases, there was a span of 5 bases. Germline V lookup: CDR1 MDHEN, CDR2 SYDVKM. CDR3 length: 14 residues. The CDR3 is CASSLRVSYNEQFF. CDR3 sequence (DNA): TGTGCCAGCAGTTTAAGGGTCTCCTACAATGAGCAGTTCTTC.

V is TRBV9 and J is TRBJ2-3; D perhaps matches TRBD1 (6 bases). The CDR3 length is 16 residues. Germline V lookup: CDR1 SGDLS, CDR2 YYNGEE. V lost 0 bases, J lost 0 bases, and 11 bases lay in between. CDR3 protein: CASSVGFRGSTDTQYF. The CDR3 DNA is TGTGCCAGCAGCGTAGGGTTCAGGGGTAGCACAGATACGCAGTATTTT.

The CDR3 region has the DNA TGTGCCAGCAGCCAACACCGAACGACAGGGCCACGAGGGGAAAAACTGTTTTTT. Translation: CASSQHRTTGPRGEKLFF. The gene calls are TRBV4-2 and TRBJ1-4, with 7 bases identical to TRBD1. This CDR3 is built from 18 residues. V dropped 2 bases and J dropped 8; count of bases not matched to a gene: 17. The germline V gene has CDR1 LGHNA and CDR2 YNFKEQ.

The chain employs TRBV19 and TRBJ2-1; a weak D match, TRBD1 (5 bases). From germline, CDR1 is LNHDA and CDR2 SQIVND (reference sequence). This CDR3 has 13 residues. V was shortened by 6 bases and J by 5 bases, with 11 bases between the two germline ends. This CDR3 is CASSLTANNEQFF. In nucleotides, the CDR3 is TGTGCCAGTAGCCTGACAGCGAACAATGAGCAGTTCTTC.

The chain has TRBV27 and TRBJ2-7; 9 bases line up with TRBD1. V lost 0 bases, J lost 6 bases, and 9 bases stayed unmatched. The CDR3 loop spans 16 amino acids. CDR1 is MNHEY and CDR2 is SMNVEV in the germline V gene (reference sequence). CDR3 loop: CASSLSSTGGGGEQYF. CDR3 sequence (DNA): TGTGCCAGCAGTTTATCTTCGACAGGGGGTGGGGGCGAGCAGTACTTC.

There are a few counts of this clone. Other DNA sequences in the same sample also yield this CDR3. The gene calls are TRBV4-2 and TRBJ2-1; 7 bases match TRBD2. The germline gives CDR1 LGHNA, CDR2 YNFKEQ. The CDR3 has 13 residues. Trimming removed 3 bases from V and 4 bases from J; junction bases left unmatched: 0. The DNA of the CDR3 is TGTGCCAGCAGCCAGGGAGGGTACAATGAGCAGTTCTTC. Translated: CASSQGGYNEQFF.